These T cell receptor beta chains were read from a single sample in a study of blood T cell repertoires in COVID-19. Here immunoSEQ multiplex PCR was the method, and the copy in TCRdb shows in-frame clones only, minus some. The table records 150,000 or so clones, approximately 84% of them present only once. The material sequenced was peripheral blood. All receptors come from a man aged 35 to 55 who had recovered from COVID-19. Each CDR3 is given with its conserved first and last residue. A D gene is named only where the DNA matches it firmly. Clone size is given for some rows only: seen once, a few or many times, or a class if the clone is expanded.

16 TRBJ2-6 . TRBV6-5 . TGTGCCAGCAGCTACCAACAGGGTTCTGGGGCCAACGTCCTGACTTTC CASSYQQGSGANVLTF
14 TRBJ1-1 . TRBV2 . TGTGCCAGCTCAATTGCAGGGCGGAACACTGAAGCTTTCTTT CASSIAGRNTEAFF
15 TRBJ2-5 . TRBV19 . TGTGCCAGTAGTACACAGGGACTATCCGGAGAGACCCAGTACTTC CASSTQGLSGETQYF
15 TRBJ2-2 . TRBV30 . TGTGCCTGGAGTGTAGGTACAGTCAACACCGGGGAGCTGTTTTTT CAWSVGTVNTGELFF
12 TRBJ2-1 . TRBV2 . TGTGCCAGCAGGTTAATACAGGGAAAGCAGTTCTTC CASRLIQGKQFF
16 TRBJ2-7 TRBD1 TRBV9 . TGTGCCAGCAGCGTATACTCCGGGACAGGTAACGACGAGCAGTACTTC CASSVYSGTGNDEQYF
13 TRBJ1-1 TRBD1 TRBV7-2 few TGTGCCAGCAAGGGACAGCCGAACACTGAAGCTTTCTTT CASKGQPNTEAFF
16 TRBJ2-3 TRBD2 TRBV7-9 . TGTGCCAGCAGCTTAGCGCCAGCGGGAGGTGTAGATACGCAGTATTTT CASSLAPAGGVDTQYF
13 TRBJ1-5 . TRBV27 . TGTGCCAGCAGTTTAGGCGGGGATCAGCCCCAGCATTTT CASSLGGDQPQHF
14 TRBJ2-7 . TRBV5-8 once TGTGCCAGCAGCCTCGAGGGGGGGACCTACGAGCAGTACTTC CASSLEGGTYEQYF
14 TRBJ2-5 . TRBV18 . TGTGCCAGCTCACGAAGGGAGAGCCAAGAGACCCAGTACTTC CASSRRESQETQYF
16 TRBJ1-5 TRBD1 TRBV24-1 . TGTGCCACCAGTGATGTCTCAGGGGGAGGAAATCAGCCCCAGCATTTT CATSDVSGGGNQPQHF
16 TRBJ2-6 TRBD1 TRBV6-4 . TGTGCCAGCAGTTCACAGGGGGGCTCTGGGGCCAACGTCCTGACTTTC CASSSQGGSGANVLTF
13 TRBJ1-2 TRBD1 TRBV19 . TGTGCCAGTAAAAATACAGGGGACTATGGCTACACCTTC CASKNTGDYGYTF
14 TRBJ2-7 TRBD1 TRBV28 . TGTGCCAGTAGTCGACAGGGAGCTCCCTACGAGCAGTACTTC CASSRQGAPYEQYF
13 TRBJ2-5 . TRBV7-6 once TGTGCCAGCTCCAGGGGGGACCAAGAGACCCAGTACTTC CASSRGDQETQYF
15 TRBJ2-3 TRBD2 TRBV6-2/TRBV6-3 . TGTGCCAGCAGTTACAGACTAGCTAGCACAGATACGCAGTATTTT CASSYRLASTDTQYF
12 TRBJ2-7 . TRBV24-1 . TGTGCCACCAGTGAGTCGGGAAACGAGCAGTACTTC CATSESGNEQYF
16 TRBJ1-1 TRBD1 TRBV13 . TGTGCCAGCAGCTTAGGGGCGGGGACAGGGGTCGATGAGGCTTTCTTT CASSLGAGTGVDEAFF
12 TRBJ2-1 . TRBV29-1 . TGCAGCGTTGGGGCAGGGGACAATGAGCAGTTCTTC CSVGAGDNEQFF
16 TRBJ1-4 . TRBV5-6 . TGTGCCAGCAGCCCCACGCGGTCAGGGACTAATGAAAAACTGTTTTTT CASSPTRSGTNEKLFF
14 TRBJ2-7 TRBD1 TRBV6-5 few TGTGCCAGCAGTCCCCGGGACAGCCCCTACGAGCAGTACTTC CASSPRDSPYEQYF
16 TRBJ2-1 TRBD1 TRBV4-3 once TGCGCCAGCAGCCAAGAGAGGCAGGGGGCGGATAATGAGCAGTTCTTC CASSQERQGADNEQFF
14 TRBJ1-2 . TRBV6-4 . TGTGCCAGCAGTGACGGGGGGGCTAACTATGGCTACACCTTC CASSDGGANYGYTF
12 TRBJ2-7 TRBD1 TRBV30 . TGTGCCGGGGACAGGGGGGTCTACGAGCAGTACTTC CAGDRGVYEQYF
13 TRBJ2-1 . TRBV11-3 . TGTGCCAGCAGCTCGTACAGGGCTACACAGCAGTTCTTC CASSSYRATQQFF
12 TRBJ1-1 TRBD1 TRBV30 few TGTGCCTATCACAGGGGCAGCCCTGAAGCTTTCTTT CAYHRGSPEAFF
17 TRBJ2-5 . TRBV3-1/TRBV3-2 . TGTGCCAGCAGCCAAGTCATTGCAACGCAGAACCAAGAGACCCAGTACTTC CASSQVIATQNQETQYF
14 TRBJ1-1 . TRBV4-1 . TGCGCCAGTTACTCTGGGCAGACGAACACTGAAGCTTTCTTT CASYSGQTNTEAFF
13 TRBJ2-7 . TRBV7-2 . TGTGCCAGCAGCCTAACAGGAGATTACGAGCAGTACTTC CASSLTGDYEQYF
17 TRBJ2-1 TRBD1 TRBV5-1 . TGCGCCAGCAGCCGCTTTACCCCCGGGACAGGGGGAACTGAGCAGTTCTTC CASSRFTPGTGGTEQFF
15 TRBJ2-5 . TRBV9 . TGTGCCAGCAGCGTAGAAACGGGAGAGGTGGAGACCCAGTACTTC CASSVETGEVETQYF
16 TRBJ2-6 . TRBV3-1/TRBV3-2 . TGTGCCAGCAGCCAAGGGGCGGGGACTGGGGCCAACGTCCTGACTTTC CASSQGAGTGANVLTF
18 TRBJ2-1 . TRBV9 . TGTGCCAGCAGCGTAGAAGGTCCGGGACTTTCGTCCTACAATGAGCAGTTCTTC CASSVEGPGLSSYNEQFF
18 TRBJ2-6 TRBD1 TRBV30 . TGTGCCTGGAGTGGCAGGACAGGGCTTAGCTCTGGGGCCAACGTCCTGACTTTC CAWSGRTGLSSGANVLTF
14 TRBJ1-1 . TRBV2 . TGTGCCAGCAACTCTCTCGGCGGGGCCACTGAAGCTTTCTTT CASNSLGGATEAFF
14 TRBJ2-7 . TRBV4-3 . TGCGCCAGCAGCCAAGATATAGGGGCCTACGAGCAGTACTTC CASSQDIGAYEQYF
15 TRBJ1-1 . TRBV6-9 . TGTGCCAGCAGTCTGCGACAGGCGATGAACACTGAAGCTTTCTTT CASSLRQAMNTEAFF
15 TRBJ2-1 TRBD2 TRBV7-3 . TGTGCCAGCAGCCCGCCCGGGACTAGTCTCAATGAGCAGTTCTTC CASSPPGTSLNEQFF
14 TRBJ1-4 TRBD1 TRBV6-2/TRBV6-3 . TGTGCCAGCAGTTTCCGGGGGACAGTTGAAAAACTGTTTTTT CASSFRGTVEKLFF
13 TRBJ2-7 . TRBV4-3 . TGCGCCAGCAGCCAAGACAGGGATGACGAGCAGTACTTC CASSQDRDDEQYF
17 TRBJ2-5 . TRBV7-9 . TGTGCCAGCAGCTTTAGGGGCCGGGGGGCCCATAGGGAGACCCAGTACTTC CASSFRGRGAHRETQYF
15 TRBJ2-3 TRBD2 TRBV6-4 . TGTGCCAGCAGTGTAACGGGGGGGGCCACAGATACGCAGTATTTT CASSVTGGATDTQYF
16 TRBJ2-1 TRBD2 TRBV7-2 . TGTGCCAGCAGCCCTGGGAGTAGCGGGATCTTGGGTGAGCAGTTCTTC CASSPGSSGILGEQFF
15 TRBJ2-1 TRBD2 TRBV6-2/TRBV6-3 . TGTGCCAGCAGTCTCCTACGGGGGGGGTCCAATGAGCAGTTCTTC CASSLLRGGSNEQFF
16 TRBJ2-5 . TRBV7-9 . TGTGCCAGCAGCCTTACGGCACAGCTGTACCAAGAGACCCAGTACTTC CASSLTAQLYQETQYF
10 TRBJ2-1 TRBD2 TRBV12-3/TRBV12-4 . TGTGCCACCTCCGGGGAGGGGCAGTTCTTC CATSGEGQFF
14 TRBJ2-1 . TRBV7-9 . TGTGCCAGCACGTTGTCTAGCAGGAACAATGAGCAGTTCTTC CASTLSSRNNEQFF
15 TRBJ1-4 . TRBV18 . TGTGCCAGCTCACCCCAGGGTGCAACTAATGAAAAACTGTTTTTT CASSPQGATNEKLFF
16 TRBJ1-2 TRBD1 TRBV30 few TGTGCCTGGAGGTTAATCGGGGACAGACAAAACTATGGCTACACCTTC CAWRLIGDRQNYGYTF
15 TRBJ2-7 . TRBV6-5 . TGTGCCAGTCAGCGATTGGCGTTGAGCTCCTACGAGCAGTACTTC CASQRLALSSYEQYF
13 TRBJ1-2 . TRBV7-2 . TGTGCCAGCAGAGAACAGGCCCTAAATGGCTACACCTTC CASREQALNGYTF
14 TRBJ2-7 TRBD1 TRBV7-2 . TGTGCCAGCAGCTTGGGGACAGGGTCCTACGAGCAGTACTTC CASSLGTGSYEQYF
15 TRBJ2-7 TRBD1 TRBV19 once TGTGCCAGTAGTATACATGGACAGGTCAAGTACGAGCAGTACTTC CASSIHGQVKYEQYF
16 TRBJ1-6 . TRBV7-8 . TGTGCCAGCAGCCCATCGGGGGTCCCCTATAATTCACCCCTCCACTTT CASSPSGVPYNSPLHF
15 TRBJ1-6 . TRBV28 few TGTGCCAGCAGTTTGGCTAGCTCCTATAATTCACCCCTCCACTTT CASSLASSYNSPLHF
16 TRBJ2-5 TRBD1 TRBV14 . TGTGCCAGCAGCCCCCACAGGGGGCCCAACCAAGAGACCCAGTACTTC CASSPHRGPNQETQYF
15 TRBJ2-2 TRBD1 TRBV28 . TGTGCCAGCAGTTCGGACAGGACAACCGCTGGGGAGCTGTTTTTT CASSSDRTTAGELFF
13 TRBJ2-7 . TRBV7-2 . TGTGCCAGCAGCTCGGAGGGGTCCTACGAGCAGTACTTC CASSSEGSYEQYF